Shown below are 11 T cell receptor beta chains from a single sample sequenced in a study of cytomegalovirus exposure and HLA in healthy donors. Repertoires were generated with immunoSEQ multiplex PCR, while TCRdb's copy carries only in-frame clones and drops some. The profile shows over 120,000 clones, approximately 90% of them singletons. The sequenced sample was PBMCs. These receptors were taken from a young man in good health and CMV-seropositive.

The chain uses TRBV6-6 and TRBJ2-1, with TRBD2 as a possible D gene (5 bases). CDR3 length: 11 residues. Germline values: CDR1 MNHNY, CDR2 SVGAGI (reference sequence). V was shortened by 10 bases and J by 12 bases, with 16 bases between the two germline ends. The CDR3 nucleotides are TGTGCCACTGACCTTAGCGAACGGCAGTTCTTC. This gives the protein CATDLSERQFF.

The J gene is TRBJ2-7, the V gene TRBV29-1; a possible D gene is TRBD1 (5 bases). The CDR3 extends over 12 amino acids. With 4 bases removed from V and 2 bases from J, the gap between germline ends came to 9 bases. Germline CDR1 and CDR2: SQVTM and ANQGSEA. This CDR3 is CSVAPDTYEQYF. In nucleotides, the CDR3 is TGCAGCGTTGCCCCGGACACCTACGAGCAGTACTTC.

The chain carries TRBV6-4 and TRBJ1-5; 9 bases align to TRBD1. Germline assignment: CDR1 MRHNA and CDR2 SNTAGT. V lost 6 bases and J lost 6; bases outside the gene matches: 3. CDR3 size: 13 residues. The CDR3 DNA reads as TGTGCCAGCAGGGACAGGGGCCGTCAGCCCCAGCATTTT. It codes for CASRDRGRQPQHF.

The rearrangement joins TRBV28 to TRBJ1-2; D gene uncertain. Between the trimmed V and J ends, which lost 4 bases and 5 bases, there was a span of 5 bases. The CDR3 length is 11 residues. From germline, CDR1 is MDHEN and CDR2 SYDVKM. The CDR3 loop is CASSSFYGYTF. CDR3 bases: TGTGCCAGCAGTTCCTTTTATGGCTACACCTTC.

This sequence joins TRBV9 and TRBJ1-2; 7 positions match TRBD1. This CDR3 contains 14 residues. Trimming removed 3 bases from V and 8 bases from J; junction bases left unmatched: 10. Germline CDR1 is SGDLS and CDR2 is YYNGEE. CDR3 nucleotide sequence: TGTGCCAGCAGCGCGCCGCAGGGGGTGGGCGGCTACACCTTC. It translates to CASSAPQGVGGYTF.

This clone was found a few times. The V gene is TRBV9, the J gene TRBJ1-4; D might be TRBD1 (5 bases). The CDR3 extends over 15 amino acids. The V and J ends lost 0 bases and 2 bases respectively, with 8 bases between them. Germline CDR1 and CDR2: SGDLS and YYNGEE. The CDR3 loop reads CASSVAWGTNEKLFF. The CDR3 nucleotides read TGTGCCAGCAGCGTAGCCTGGGGCACTAATGAAAAACTGTTTTTT.

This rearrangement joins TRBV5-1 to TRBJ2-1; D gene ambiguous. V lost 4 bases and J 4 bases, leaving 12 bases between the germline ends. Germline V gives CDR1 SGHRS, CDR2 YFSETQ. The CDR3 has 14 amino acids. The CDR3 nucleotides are TGCGCCAGCAGCCCTATGAAGTCTTACAATGAGCAGTTCTTC. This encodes CASSPMKSYNEQFF. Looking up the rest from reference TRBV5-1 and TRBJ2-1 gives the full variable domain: KAGVTQTPRYLIKTRGQQVTLSCSPISGHRSVSWYQQTPGQGLQFLFEYFSETQRNKGNFPGRFSGRQFSNSRSEMNVSTLELGDSALYLCASSPMKSYNEQFFGPGTRLTVL.

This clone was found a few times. The CDR3 nucleotides read TGTGCCTGGGGGGGAGGGAGCAATCAGCCCCAGCATTTT. This encodes CAWGGGSNQPQHF. The chain joins TRBV30 to TRBJ1-5, with D tentatively TRBD1 (5 bases). The germline V gene has CDR1 GTSNPN and CDR2 SVGIG (reference sequence). V shed 5 bases and J shed 1 base, with 9 bases lying between them. This CDR3 region has 13 residues.

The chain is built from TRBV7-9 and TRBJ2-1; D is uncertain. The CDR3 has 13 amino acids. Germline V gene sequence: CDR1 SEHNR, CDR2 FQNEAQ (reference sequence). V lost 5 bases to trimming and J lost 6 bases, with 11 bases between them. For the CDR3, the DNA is TGTGCCAGCAGCCTTAACGACTTCAATGAGCAGTTCTTC. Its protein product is CASSLNDFNEQFF.

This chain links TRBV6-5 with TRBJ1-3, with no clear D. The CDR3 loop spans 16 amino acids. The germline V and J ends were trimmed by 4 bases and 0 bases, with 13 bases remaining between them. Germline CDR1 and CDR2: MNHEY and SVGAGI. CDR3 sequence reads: CASSLSRSASGNTIYF. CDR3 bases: TGTGCCAGCAGTTTAAGCAGGTCCGCCTCTGGAAACACCATATATTTT.

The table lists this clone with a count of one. CDR3 sequence (DNA): TGTGCCAGCAGTGGTCGGGGAGAATTAGGCACCGGGGAGCTGTTTTTT. This codes for CASSGRGELGTGELFF. The chain has TRBV6-1 and TRBJ2-2, with TRBD2 as a possible D gene (5 bases). The ends were cut back, 4 bases at V and 4 bases at J, with 16 bases in the middle. From germline, CDR1 is MNHNS and CDR2 SASEGT. The CDR3 is made up of 16 amino acids.